This TCR beta chain was recorded in a study of blood T cell repertoires in COVID-19. What the recovered Cohort 3 donors had was two negative PCRs, clearance, or symptom resolution. TCRdb's table, derived via immunoSEQ multiplex PCR, lists solely in-frame clones and lacks some. This table has 150,000 or so clones, around 80% appearing once. The J segment lost 10 bases and the V segment lost 2 bases, leaving 7 bases of the junction unmatched. The CDR3 length is 15 residues. Germline V lookup: CDR1 MNHNS, CDR2 SASEGT. The sample comprised PBMCs or T cells enriched from blood (not recorded which). This sequence originates from a man in his fifties who had recovered from COVID-19. V gene TRBV6-1 combines with J gene TRBJ1-6; 8 nucleotides match TRBD1. CDR3 sequence: CASSESVTGASPLHF. The CDR3 DNA reads as TGTGCCAGCAGTGAATCCGTGACAGGGGCCTCACCCCTCCACTTT.